This T cell receptor beta chain derives from a study of identical twins. TCRdb passed the 5' RACE reads through MiXCR, listing each CDR3 protein once. The sample carries 250,000 to 300,000 distinct CDR3 sequences, nearly 9.5% recorded once. This clonotype has just a few counts. As yet, its antigen is unknown. Whole-study findings and limits: Invariant MAIT and iNKT cells could partly confound zero-insertion analyses.

The V gene's germline CDR1 is LGHNA and CDR2 YSLEER. There are 14 residues in the CDR3. V was cut by 3 bases and J by 9 bases, with 15 bases left in between. The sample was also linked to a second study, of yellow fever vaccine responses in identical twins.

Sequencing was carried out using CD8+ T cells sorted from blood. This sequence originates from a woman between 18 and 29 years old in good health. The chain employs TRBV4-3 and TRBJ2-1, with D possibly matching TRBD1 (5 bases). This CDR3 is CASSHHSTEGEQFF. The DNA for the CDR3 is TGCGCCAGCAGCCATCACTCGACAGAAGGTGAGCAGTTCTTC.